The 26 T cell receptor beta chains below were found in one sample sequenced in a study of blood T cell repertoires in COVID-19. Method: immunoSEQ multiplex PCR; TCRdb's copy keeps in-frame clones and lacks some. The sample lists over 200,000 clones; around nine tenths were seen once. Material: peripheral blood. These receptor sequences come from a man between 40 and 49 years old who had recovered from COVID-19.

The rearrangement links TRBV5-6 to TRBJ1-5; 8 nucleotides line up with TRBD1. This CDR3 is built from 14 residues. Per germline, CDR1 SGHDT and CDR2 YYEEEE. Trimming at V came to 4 bases and at J to 3 bases, leaving 3 bases not matched to a gene. The CDR3 reads CASSRTGYNQPQHF. CDR3 bases: TGTGCCAGCAGCCGGACAGGGTACAATCAGCCCCAGCATTTT.

The V call is TRBV11-2, the J call TRBJ1-4, with D perhaps TRBD1 (5 bases). The CDR3 is 14 amino acids. Per the germline V gene, CDR1 is SGHAT and CDR2 is FQNNGV. V lost 5 bases and J lost 11, with 18 bases in between. This CDR3 is CASSGGTEGRKLFF. The CDR3 nucleotides read TGTGCCAGCAGCGGAGGGACGGAGGGAAGGAAACTGTTTTTT.

The chain combines TRBV9 with TRBJ1-6; unclear D gene. Trimming stripped 4 bases from V and 7 bases from J, with 18 bases between. Germline CDR1 reads SGDLS; CDR2 reads YYNGEE. This CDR3 region has 16 residues. The CDR3 sequence: CASSLEGGSNNSPLHF. CDR3 nucleotide sequence: TGTGCCAGCAGCCTCGAGGGAGGATCCAACAATTCACCCCTCCACTTT.

This chain joins TRBV7-2 and TRBJ1-3; 7 bases agree with TRBD1. Germline V gene sequence: CDR1 SGHTA, CDR2 FQGNSA. The V segment lost 1 base and the J segment 4 bases; nucleotides outside the gene matches: 13. This CDR3 is built from 18 residues. As DNA, the CDR3 is TGTGCCAGCAGCTTAGGAGGTCAGGGGGAAATGGGAGGAAACACCATATATTTT. As protein: CASSLGGQGEMGGNTIYF.

The chain combines TRBV3-1 (or the pseudogene TRBV3-2) with TRBJ2-5; 8 nucleotides agree with TRBD1. This CDR3 has 14 amino acids. Germline assignment: CDR1 LGHDT and CDR2 YNNKEL (reference sequence). J gave up 2 bases and V 5 bases, and 4 bases lay outside the gene matches. As DNA, the CDR3 is TGTGCCAGCAGCTTCCGACAGGGGCAAGAGACCCAGTACTTC. Translation: CASSFRQGQETQYF.

The chain employs TRBV7-9 and TRBJ2-3; TRBD1 agrees at 8 bases. The germline CDR1 and CDR2 sequences are SEHNR and FQNEAQ (reference sequence). This CDR3 region has 14 residues. The V gene end was trimmed by 5 bases and the J gene end by 4 bases; junction bases not matched to a gene: 5. This chain's CDR3 is CASSTRTGSDTQYF. The CDR3 DNA sequence: TGTGCCAGCAGCACCAGGACAGGGTCAGATACGCAGTATTTT.

The rearrangement uses TRBV7-9 and TRBJ1-3; 8 bases match TRBD1. Germline lookup yields CDR1 SEHNR and CDR2 FQNEAQ (reference sequence). J lost 0 bases, V lost 1 base, and 8 bases had no gene match. This CDR3 has 18 amino acids. This CDR3 is CASSLGTGQAGSGNTIYF. CDR3 bases: TGTGCCAGCAGCTTAGGGACGGGACAGGCTGGCTCTGGAAACACCATATATTTT.

Here the CDR3 reads CASSPTGTVGYEQYF. The CDR3 DNA reads TGTGCCAGCAGCCCTACCGGGACAGTGGGCTACGAGCAGTACTTC. The V and J genes are TRBV7-2 and TRBJ2-7, with 7 positions matching TRBD1. The CDR3 has 15 residues. V trimming: 5 bases; J trimming: 3 bases; junction bases outside the gene matches: 10. The germline V gene encodes CDR1 SGHTA and CDR2 FQGNSA. Full variable domain (outside the CDR3, taken from reference TRBV7-2 and TRBJ2-7): GAGVSQSPSNKVTEKGKDVELRCDPISGHTALYWYRQSLGQGLEFLIYFQGNSAPDKSGLPSDRFSAERTGGSVSTLTIQRTQQEDSAVYLCASSPTGTVGYEQYFGPGTRLTVT.

This clone was seen a single time. The CDR3 loop is CASSQVPRLETRDRLCNEQFF. CDR3 sequence (DNA): TGTGCCAGCAGCCAAGTCCCCCGGTTGGAGACTAGGGACCGACTATGCAATGAGCAGTTCTTC. The V call is TRBV3-1 (or the pseudogene TRBV3-2), the J call TRBJ2-1; D is possibly TRBD2 (6 bases). This CDR3 spans 21 amino acids. The V and J ends lost 1 base and 6 bases respectively, with 31 bases between them. From germline, CDR1 is LGHDT and CDR2 YNNKEL (reference sequence).

The rearrangement joins TRBV5-6 to TRBJ1-1; 7 bases line up with TRBD1. From germline, CDR1 is SGHDT and CDR2 YYEEEE. CDR3 length: 15 residues. With 0 bases clipped from V and 10 bases from J, the junction kept 12 bases outside the gene matches. This chain's CDR3 is CASSLEGAGLEGAFF. The CDR3, as DNA: TGTGCCAGCAGCTTGGAGGGGGCCGGACTCGAGGGAGCTTTCTTT.

The chain carries TRBV29-1 and TRBJ2-7, with D perhaps TRBD1 (6 bases). The CDR3 loop spans 14 amino acids. Germline assignment: CDR1 SQVTM and CDR2 ANQGSEA. Trimming left V 7 bases short and J 1 base short, with 17 bases between. The CDR3 DNA reads as TGCAGCGCCGAGGGGGATCCGTATTCCTACGAGCAGTACTTC. Translated, it gives CSAEGDPYSYEQYF.

V usage is TRBV18 and J usage is TRBJ2-5; a possible D gene is TRBD2 (5 bases). CDR1 and CDR2 from the germline V gene are KGHSH and LQKENI. Trimming pared 0 bases from V and 2 bases from J, leaving 10 bases between. CDR3 length: 15 residues. CDR3 DNA: TGTGCCAGCTCACCACCGAGGGCGGGTCAAGAGACCCAGTACTTC. Translated: CASSPPRAGQETQYF.

The gene calls are TRBV4-1 and TRBJ2-7, with 7 bases that match TRBD2. The CDR3 consists of 17 residues. Germline CDR1 is MGHRA and CDR2 is YSYEKL. With 0 bases clipped from V and 9 bases from J, the junction kept 17 bases outside the gene matches. CDR3 sequence reads: CASSQDLPGGLVDGQYF. CDR3 in DNA: TGCGCCAGCAGCCAAGATCTACCGGGAGGTCTTGTAGACGGGCAGTACTTC.

The chain's CDR3 is CASSLVGLAGGRTDTQYF. CDR3 DNA sequence: TGTGCCAGCAGCTTGGTGGGACTAGCGGGGGGGCGGACAGATACGCAGTATTTT. The chain has TRBV5-4 and TRBJ2-3; 16 bases agree with TRBD2. The V and J ends lost 0 bases and 3 bases, in that order; junction bases with no gene match: 4. The CDR3 covers 18 residues. Germline V gives CDR1 SGHNT, CDR2 YYREEE (reference sequence).

V is TRBV10-3 and J is TRBJ2-2; D not resolved. Deletions cut 6 bases from V and 0 bases from J, with 5 bases between. The CDR3 has 13 amino acids. Germline CDR1 reads ENHRY; CDR2 reads SYGVKD. This CDR3 is CAIRLSNTGELFF. In DNA form, the CDR3 reads TGTGCCATCAGACTGTCGAACACCGGGGAGCTGTTTTTT.

V gene TRBV12-3 or TRBV12-4 combines with J gene TRBJ2-7, with D unclear. Trimming stripped 4 bases from V and 0 bases from J, with 7 bases between. The CDR3 extends over 13 amino acids. The CDR3 DNA reads TGTGCCAGCAGTTCCCCCAGCTCCTACGAGCAGTACTTC. It encodes CASSSPSSYEQYF.

The chain is built from TRBV12-5 and TRBJ2-2; TRBD1 is a possible D gene (5 bases). Germline V CDR1 and CDR2: LGHNT, FRNRAP. Trimming shortened V by 2 bases and J by 3 bases, and 10 bases separated the two germline ends. The length of the CDR3 is 15 residues. CDR3 DNA sequence: TGTGCTAGTGGTTTGAGTCAGGGATACACCGGGGAGCTGTTTTTT. Translated: CASGLSQGYTGELFF.

The chain recombines TRBV7-2 with TRBJ2-7; 13 nucleotides match TRBD2. Trimming removed 5 bases from V and 2 bases from J; junction bases left unmatched: 6. CDR1 and CDR2 from the germline V gene are SGHTA and FQGNSA. The CDR3 sequence is 16 residues long. The DNA of the CDR3 is TGTGCCAGCAGCACGGGACTAGCGGGGCCCACCTACGAGCAGTACTTC. It is translated as CASSTGLAGPTYEQYF. Complete variable domain (other parts from reference TRBV7-2 and TRBJ2-7): GAGVSQSPSNKVTEKGKDVELRCDPISGHTALYWYRQSLGQGLEFLIYFQGNSAPDKSGLPSDRFSAERTGGSVSTLTIQRTQQEDSAVYLCASSTGLAGPTYEQYFGPGTRLTVT.

This clone was counted a single time. CDR3 nucleotide sequence: TGTGCCAGCAGCGTAGTGGAGGGAGGAAGCTACACCTTC. Its protein product is CASSVVEGGSYTF. The chain carries TRBV9 and TRBJ1-2, with D uncertain. CDR3 length: 13 amino acids. Germline V gene data show CDR1 as SGDLS and CDR2 as YYNGEE. The V end was cut by 0 bases, the J end by 9 bases, with 12 bases between. The variable domain in full, completed from reference TRBV9 and TRBJ1-2, reads DSGVTQTPKHLITATGQRVTLRCSPRSGDLSVYWYQQSLDQGLQFLIQYYNGEERAKGNILERFSAQQFPDLHSELNLSSLELGDSALYFCASSVVEGGSYTFGSGTRLTVV.

This clone has just one count. The chain links TRBV4-3 to TRBJ2-7, with a tentative D call TRBD1 (5 bases). The germline V gene has CDR1 LGHNA and CDR2 YSLEER. V was trimmed by 0 bases and J by 0 bases, leaving 12 bases between them. There are 16 residues in the CDR3. This CDR3 is CASSQDTQVSSYEQYF. As DNA, the CDR3 is TGCGCCAGCAGCCAAGATACACAGGTTAGCTCCTACGAGCAGTACTTC.

This clone was counted between two and nine times. The chain recombines TRBV7-9 with TRBJ2-7; D is unresolved. Per the germline V gene, CDR1 is SEHNR and CDR2 is FQNEAQ (reference sequence). V was trimmed by 3 bases and J by 1 base, leaving 7 bases between them. The CDR3 runs to 13 residues. The CDR3 spells CASSFTVSYEQYF. The CDR3 DNA reads as TGTGCCAGCAGCTTTACGGTTTCCTACGAGCAGTACTTC.

The V and J genes are TRBV3-1 (or the pseudogene TRBV3-2) and TRBJ2-7; 8 bases match TRBD1. Germline V lookup: CDR1 LGHDT, CDR2 YNNKEL (reference sequence). With 4 bases clipped from V and 5 bases from J, the junction kept 4 bases outside the gene matches. The CDR3 is 13 residues long. The CDR3 nucleotides are TGTGCCAGCAGCCGGACAGGGAAGAACGAGCAGTACTTC. Its translation: CASSRTGKNEQYF.

V is TRBV20-1 and J is TRBJ2-3; TRBD2 matches 9 bases. The junction had 11 bases not matched to a gene; V was cut back by 3 bases and J by 1 base. The CDR3 consists of 17 residues. Germline loops: CDR1 DFQATT, CDR2 SNEGSKA (reference sequence). The CDR3 here is CSASVPRGRGGTDTQYF. The CDR3 region has the DNA TGCAGTGCTAGTGTCCCACGCGGGAGGGGGGGCACAGATACGCAGTATTTT.

The chain uses TRBV7-6 and TRBJ1-4, with 7 positions matching TRBD1. Germline CDR1 and CDR2: SGHVS and FNYEAQ. The CDR3 covers 15 residues. V shed 5 bases, J shed 4 bases, and the junction held 7 bases outside the gene matches. DNA of the CDR3: TGTGCCAGCAGCCCCAGACAGGGCCGTAATGAAAAACTGTTTTTT. Its translation is CASSPRQGRNEKLFF. The full variable domain, with the rest looked up from reference TRBV7-6 and TRBJ1-4, is GAGVSQSPRYKVTKRGQDVALRCDPISGHVSLYWYRQALGQGPEFLTYFNYEAQQDKSGLPNDRFSAERPEGSISTLTIQRTEQRDSAMYRCASSPRQGRNEKLFFGSGTQLSVL.

The gene calls are TRBV5-4 and TRBJ2-5; 7 bases line up with TRBD2. Germline-derived CDR1 and CDR2 are SGHNT and YYREEE (reference sequence). V shed 3 bases and J 0 bases; nucleotides not matched to a gene: 5. This CDR3 region has 15 residues. The CDR3 loop is CASSSGGGDQETQYF. The CDR3 DNA reads TGTGCCAGCAGCTCTGGGGGGGGTGACCAAGAGACCCAGTACTTC.

The chain couples TRBV5-4 to TRBJ2-7; 8 nucleotides align to TRBD1. Germline-derived CDR1 and CDR2 are SGHNT and YYREEE (reference sequence). CDR3 length equals 15 residues. The junction had 10 bases not matched to a gene; V was cut back by 6 bases and J by 2 bases. The CDR3 sequence: CASTSRTGHPYEQYF. As DNA, the CDR3 is TGTGCCAGCACCTCACGGACAGGGCACCCCTACGAGCAGTACTTC.